The text below deals with one TCR beta chain. This clonotype was found a few times. No cognate antigen has been identified for it. Per-base quality was not reported, and no clone a single base away is much larger than it. The record originates from a study of spatial heterogeneity in lung cancer (dated by TCRdb to the late 2010s). At the level of the whole study: More beta-chain than alpha-chain transcripts were consistently detected, likely reflecting higher beta-chain transcript abundance. In the raw uncorrected reads, each unique combination of TCR and UMI appeared on average more than ten times. At surgery, about 210 tumor regions, almost 65 matched nontumor lung samples and some 54 PBMC samples were TCR-sequenced for both alpha and beta chains. In non-small cell lung cancer, the study quantitatively compared TCR alpha and beta repertoires across several tumor regions, matched nontumor lung, and blood. TCR repertoire features were related to nonsynonymous mutation counts determined by whole-exome sequencing of tumor tissue. Points the paper makes about the study in general: Confirming at a functional level the hypothesis that regional TCRs recognize regional mutations was considered to require additional single-cell paired TCR alpha and beta sequencing. Ubiquitous expanded tumor TCRs were found in blood more often at tumor resection than at routine follow-up.

The time point label, as the study defines it: sample taken at primary tumor resection. Samples were obtained from about 69 patients with early-stage, untreated non-small cell lung cancer from the lung TRACERx cohort. TCR sequencing used whole RNA extracted from tumor and nontumor lung tissue, or from cryopreserved PBMC samples, without cell sorting. Only patients with enough RNA available from two or more tumor regions were chosen for TCR sequencing. The CDR3 numbers 15 residues from cysteine through phenylalanine. CDR3 DNA is the only sequence kept; it has 45 bases, read in frame from the first base. As encoded in the germline V gene (reference sequence), CDR1 is SEHNR while CDR2 is FQNEAQ. Trimming removed 1 base from V and 3 bases from J; the gene matches leave 5 bases unexplained. The library was obtained by 5' RACE. Instrument used: NextSeq 500. The TCR library protocol attached a unique molecular identifier to each TCR cDNA molecule to allow correction of PCR and sequencing errors. Concerning the study's data processing: TCR identification, UMI-based error correction and CDR3 extraction were all carried out with Decombinator tools. Expanded TCRs were defined as those above a frequency of 2 per 1,000, corresponding to the top 1% of the tumor frequency distribution. Renyi diversity was calculated using the R vegan package after each repertoire was subsampled 100 times to 5,000 TCRs. To build CDR3 similarity networks, amino acid triplet string-kernel similarity was used, and CDR3s were connected when their pairwise similarity was above 0.82. The public reads were quality trimmed at Q25 with fastp and then assembled into clones with MiXCR by TCRdb, keeping productive beta chains. Rows with a matching CDR3 protein are joined into one entry that keeps the most common DNA and genes. These V and J calls derive from TCRdb rather than the authors' analysis. The table for this sample lists tens of thousands of distinct CDR3 sequences; approximately 5.2% of them were counted only once. The ten most abundant clones make up approximately 24% of the sample.

In this chain, TRBV7-9 is recombined with TRBJ1-1; 7 bases in the junction line up with TRBD1. The TCR was taken from a female donor with early-stage non-small cell lung cancer. The sequencing here drew on PBMCs, taken at surgery. The base sequence is TGTGCCAGCAGCTTAGAAGCAGGGGGGGACACTGAAGCTTTCTTT. The encoded protein is CASSLEAGGDTEAFF.